This T cell receptor beta chain was retrieved from a study of T cells in Graves' hyperthyroidism and ophthalmopathy. Background on the study: Peripheral blood was taken when the disease was first diagnosed, before any treatment began.

Amplification of TCR beta CDR3 regions was performed using RNA transcripts as template. HTBI primers drove first-round RT-PCR of the TCR CDR3. Via MiXCR, TCRdb re-called the multiplex PCR reads, giving one row per CDR3 protein. Of about 500,000 distinct CDR3 sequences listed, 17% were seen once; the top ten hold 17%. This clonotype has at least ten counts. What it recognizes is unknown. This CDR3 region has 14 residues. Germline V gene data show CDR1 as SNHLY and CDR2 as FYNNEI. V was shortened by 1 base and J by 1 base, with 4 bases between the two germline ends. Study results and caveats: A model built on 13 V-J features separated ophthalmopathy from stable hyperthyroidism.

Based on clinical symptoms, serum thyroxine and TRAb, thyroid ultrasound and orbital computed tomography, diagnoses were reached. The sequence derives from a woman aged 18 to 35 with Graves' ophthalmopathy. The chain employs TRBV2 and TRBJ2-2; D is uncertain. Sequenced sample: blood. The CDR3 coding sequence is TGTGCCAGCAGTGAAGGCAGGAACACCGGGGAGCTGTTTTTT. Translated: CASSEGRNTGELFF.